The text below deals with one T cell receptor beta chain. Its target is unknown. This sample is part of a study of STAT3 mutations in large granular lymphocyte leukemia. The table came from immunoSEQ multiplex PCR; TCRdb's copy has only in-frame clones and leaves some out. Here the sample spans approximately 43,000 clones, about 81% being singletons. Study results and caveats: Every T-LGLL patient had at least one immunodominant TCRbeta clonotype. Persisting codominant clonotypes may have hidden a small pathogenic clone. In about 30% of the 18 patients, new TCR clonotypes emerged after therapy. Samples missed the first appearance of the clone.

This sequence originates from a human donor with T large granular lymphocyte leukemia. Some clones in this sample may be carry-over from other donors' samples. The sequenced sample consisted of PBMCs.

The DNA of the CDR3 is TGTGCCAGCAGAAGACAGGAAAGCTACGAGCAGTACGTC. Translating it yields CASRRQESYEQYV. The genes are TRBV6-5 and TRBJ2-7, with D possibly matching TRBD1 (6 bases). V was shortened by 6 bases and J by 3 bases, with 12 bases between the two germline ends. This CDR3 region has 13 residues. Germline V gene data show CDR1 as MNHEY and CDR2 as SVGAGI.